This T cell receptor beta chain was sequenced for a study of persistence of HIV-infected CD4 T cells. Study-wide context: CD4+ T cells responding to CMV or HIV-1 Gag were isolated.

The CDR3 runs to 12 residues. Germline V lookup: CDR1 LNHDA, CDR2 SQIVND (reference sequence). Trimming removed 10 bases from V and 3 bases from J; junction bases left unmatched: 4. Overlapping HIV-1 Gag 15-mer peptides at around 0.91 ug per peptide per mL were used. Memory cells lacking CD40L and CD69 with high CD45RO were sorted. Sequencing used immunoSEQ version 4 in survey mode. Repertoires were generated with immunoSEQ multiplex PCR, while TCRdb's copy carries only in-frame clones and drops some. The sample lists tens of thousands of clones; 70% to 75% were seen once. About this clone itself: The antigen remains undetermined.

The chain joins TRBV19 to TRBJ1-2; TRBD1 matches at 8 bases. The starting material was CD4+ T cells sorted from PBMCs after approximately 19-hour stimulation, obtained from a patient who received antiretroviral therapy. This TCR derives from an adult man with HIV who was CMV-seropositive. CDR3 nucleotide sequence: TGTGCCATCCTACAGGGGGACTATGGCTACACCTTC. Protein sequence: CAILQGDYGYTF.